This TCR beta chain was recorded in a study of blood T cell repertoires in COVID-19. Study details: Spain, Italy and the United States supplied samples that represented acute and convalescent COVID-19. Nucleic acid was either cDNA or gDNA, and it came from T cells, B-cell-depleted T cells, or PBMCs.

The CDR3 is made up of 18 amino acids. In the study's own analysis: Cell counts per sample came from amplifying reference gene primers. Profiled with immunoSEQ multiplex PCR; TCRdb holds only in-frame clones, not every one. That table gives V, J and clone size, and the DNA gave D and trimming. The sample lists 77,000 or so clones; roughly 85% were seen once. The chain uses TRBV21-1 and TRBJ2-2; TRBD2, as called in the table, went unchecked against the DNA. TRBV21-1 is deemed a pseudogene. Source material: peripheral blood. The sequence came from a man of 80 years or more with acute or convalescent COVID-19. The DNA of the CDR3 is TGTGCCAGCGTTAAAGTCTCGGGGTGGCTGACAAACACCGGGGAGCTGTTTTTT. It is translated as CASVKVSGWLTNTGELFF.